The 17 T cell receptor beta chains below all came from one sample that was sequenced in a study of human T cells and chemical hapten exposure (dated by TCRdb to the early 2020s). Libraries were made using RACE. TCRdb records NextSeq 500 as the sequencer. TCRdb handled the public reads itself, with Q25 trimming in fastp and clone calling in MiXCR, and kept productive beta chains. Records with the same CDR3 protein are collapsed into one entry carrying the most frequent genes and DNA. Present in this sample are roughly 100,000 distinct CDR3 sequences, 34% of which were seen just once. In total, the top ten clones hold approximately 3% of the sample. The time point label, read with the paper, signifies: patch test 3, about 24 weeks after DPC sensitization. Interpreted using the paper, the treatment or condition label stands for: therapeutic diphenylcyclopropenone sensitization with weekly scalp DPC.

The specimen comprised whole blood, sampled in connection with sensitization to the hapten diphenylcyclopropenone (DPC). These receptors were collected from a man aged 35 to 55 with alopecia areata. Some clones in this sample may be carry-over from other donors' samples.

The genes are TRBV7-9 and TRBJ2-1, with TRBD2 matching over 15 bases. The ends lost 5 bases at V and 9 bases at J; junction bases unmatched: 5. Germline V gene data show CDR1 as SEHNR and CDR2 as FQNEAQ (reference sequence). The CDR3 has 15 residues. The CDR3 here is CASSLGLAGGGEQFF. DNA of the CDR3: TGTGCCAGCAGCCTGGGACTAGCGGGAGGAGGTGAGCAGTTCTTC.

The chain is built from TRBV10-3 and TRBJ2-3, with 11 bases that match TRBD1. Trimming removed 6 bases from V and 5 bases from J; junction bases left unmatched: 1. Per the germline V gene, CDR1 is ENHRY and CDR2 is SYGVKD. The CDR3 has 13 residues. The CDR3 sequence: CAIRGQGEDTQYF. As DNA, the CDR3 is TGTGCCATCAGGGGACAGGGGGAAGATACGCAGTATTTT.

This clonotype was seen a handful of times. V and J are TRBV12-3 or TRBV12-4 and TRBJ2-1; D remains ambiguous. V lost 6 bases to trimming and J lost 6 bases, with 12 bases between them. The CDR3 sequence is 13 residues long. CDR3 amino acids: CASRYPTGNEQFF. Here the CDR3 DNA reads TGTGCCAGCAGGTACCCTACCGGCAATGAGCAGTTCTTC.

This chain uses TRBV18 with TRBJ2-7; possible D gene TRBD2, 5 bases. Trimming stripped 3 bases from V and 6 bases from J, with 15 bases between. The CDR3 loop spans 14 amino acids. Germline CDR1 and CDR2: KGHSH and LQKENI. The CDR3 is CASSPNTRGGEQYF. The CDR3 DNA is TGTGCCAGCTCACCTAATACAAGAGGAGGCGAGCAGTACTTC.

The chain employs TRBV7-9 and TRBJ1-4; D remains unclear. The CDR3 extends over 15 amino acids. CDR1 SEHNR and CDR2 FQNEAQ come from the germline V gene (reference sequence). V was clipped by 5 bases and J by 7 bases, with 17 bases between them. CDR3 coding DNA: TGTGCCAGCAGCCAAGTCGGGTTTGGTGGTGAAAAACTGTTTTTT. Translating gives CASSQVGFGGEKLFF.

The chain combines TRBV30 with TRBJ2-3; tentatively, D is TRBD2 (7 bases). CDR1 is GTSNPN, CDR2 SVGIG, per germline (reference sequence). V gave up 2 bases and J gave up 2 bases, with 11 bases separating them. This CDR3 is 14 amino acids long. The CDR3: CAWSLAGATDTQYF. CDR3 bases: TGTGCCTGGAGTCTCGCGGGGGCCACAGATACGCAGTATTTT.

The V gene is TRBV6-7, the J gene TRBJ2-6; D perhaps matches TRBD1 (5 bases). TRBV6-7 is filed as an ORF, its function uncertain. CDR3 length: 21 amino acids. V was shortened by 3 bases and J by 0 bases, with 24 bases between the two germline ends. The CDR3 is CASSYVGYKGRKSSGANVLTF. The CDR3 DNA follows: TGTGCCAGCAGTTATGTCGGATACAAGGGGCGAAAATCCTCTGGGGCCAACGTCCTGACTTTC.

V and J are TRBV6-5 and TRBJ2-7; 8 bases line up with TRBD1. There are 14 residues in the CDR3. J gave up 6 bases and V 6 bases, and 10 bases lay outside the gene matches. The germline gives CDR1 MNHEY, CDR2 SVGAGI. The CDR3 nucleotides read TGTGCCAGCAGAACCGGGACAGGACGGGGCGAGCAGTACTTC. It specifies CASRTGTGRGEQYF.

The sample holds a few counts of this clonotype. V usage is TRBV7-9 and J usage is TRBJ1-4; D gene ambiguous. V dropped 1 base and J dropped 8 bases, with 14 bases sitting between them. The CDR3 totals 15 residues. Germline loops: CDR1 SEHNR, CDR2 FQNEAQ (reference sequence). DNA for the CDR3: TGTGCCAGCAGCTTAGGACGCGCGAATCTGGAAAAACTGTTTTTT. Protein sequence: CASSLGRANLEKLFF.

The gene calls are TRBV7-9 and TRBJ2-1; weak D call: TRBD2 (6 bases). The CDR3 has 16 amino acids. Trimming shortened V by 3 bases and J by 4 bases, and 16 bases separated the two germline ends. CDR1 SEHNR and CDR2 FQNEAQ come from the germline V gene (reference sequence). Written as DNA, the CDR3 is TGTGCCAGCAGCTTGCCTTCCGCGGGGCAATACAATGAGCAGTTCTTC. Protein sequence: CASSLPSAGQYNEQFF.

The gene calls are TRBV7-8 and TRBJ2-7, with D perhaps being TRBD1 or TRBD2 (5 bases each). This CDR3 has 15 residues. V lost 5 bases and J 0 bases, leaving 14 bases between the germline ends. The germline V gene has CDR1 SGHVS and CDR2 FQNEAQ. CDR3 bases: TGTGCCAGCAGCCGAACGTGGGACCCCTCCTACGAGCAGTACGTC. Protein product: CASSRTWDPSYEQYV.

This chain uses TRBV9 with TRBJ2-1, with 8 bases that match TRBD1. After removal of 2 bases from V and 8 bases from J, the junction contained 9 bases not matched to a gene. From germline, CDR1 is SGDLS and CDR2 YYNGEE. The CDR3 length is 15 residues. The CDR3 here is CASSVMGQVLHEQFF. The CDR3 nucleotides read TGTGCCAGCAGCGTCATGGGACAGGTTTTGCATGAGCAGTTCTTC. Combining the CDR3 with reference TRBV9 and TRBJ2-1 gives the whole variable domain DSGVTQTPKHLITATGQRVTLRCSPRSGDLSVYWYQQSLDQGLQFLIQYYNGEERAKGNILERFSAQQFPDLHSELNLSSLELGDSALYFCASSVMGQVLHEQFFGPGTRLTVL.

The chain uses TRBV11-3 and TRBJ2-1, with 7 nucleotides matching TRBD2. J lost 1 base, V lost 0 bases, and 3 bases had no gene match. The V gene's germline CDR1 is SGHNT and CDR2 YENEEA. This CDR3 spans 16 amino acids. In DNA, the CDR3 is TGTGCCAGCAGCTTAGAGGCGGGAGTATCCTACAATGAGCAGTTCTTC. It codes for CASSLEAGVSYNEQFF.

The chain has TRBV4-3 and TRBJ1-2; D is unclear. The CDR3 contains 17 residues. Between the trimmed V and J ends, which lost 2 bases and 0 bases, there was a span of 16 bases. CDR1 and CDR2 from the germline V gene are LGHNA and YSLEER. CDR3 nucleotide sequence: TGCGCCAGCAGCCAATCTCATCGAGGCTACTCTAACTATGGCTACACCTTC. This translates into CASSQSHRGYSNYGYTF.

V gene TRBV18 combines with J gene TRBJ2-3; possibly TRBD2 for D (6 bases). V lost 3 bases and J 2 bases, leaving 9 bases between the germline ends. CDR1 and CDR2 from the germline V gene are KGHSH and LQKENI. The CDR3 runs 14 residues. The CDR3, as DNA: TGTGCCAGCTCACCTCTAGCGTACACAGATACGCAGTATTTT. It encodes CASSPLAYTDTQYF. Looking up the rest from reference TRBV18 and TRBJ2-3 gives the full variable domain: NAGVMQNPRHLVRRRGQEARLRCSPMKGHSHVYWYRQLPEEGLKFMVYLQKENIIDESGMPKERFSAEFPKEGPSILRIQQVVRGDSAAYFCASSPLAYTDTQYFGPGTRLTVL.

Here the CDR3 reads CASSFRDRRPFF. As DNA, the CDR3 is TGTGCCAGCAGTTTTAGAGACAGGAGGCCTTTCTTT. The chain recombines TRBV28 with TRBJ1-1, with a possible D match to TRBD1 (6 bases). The CDR3 has 12 amino acids. V lost 3 bases, J lost 12 bases, and 14 bases lay in between. Germline CDR1 reads MDHEN; CDR2 reads SYDVKM.

The sample holds a few counts of this clonotype. V gene TRBV21-1 combines with J gene TRBJ2-3; the table's D call, TRBD2, has no DNA check behind it. TRBV21-1 is described as a pseudogene. The CDR3 consists of 20 residues. For the CDR3, the DNA is TGTGCCAGCAGCAAAGGGGCTTTGTATCGGCGGGATGGGAGCACAGATACGCAGTATTTT. Translation: CASSKGALYRRDGSTDTQYF.